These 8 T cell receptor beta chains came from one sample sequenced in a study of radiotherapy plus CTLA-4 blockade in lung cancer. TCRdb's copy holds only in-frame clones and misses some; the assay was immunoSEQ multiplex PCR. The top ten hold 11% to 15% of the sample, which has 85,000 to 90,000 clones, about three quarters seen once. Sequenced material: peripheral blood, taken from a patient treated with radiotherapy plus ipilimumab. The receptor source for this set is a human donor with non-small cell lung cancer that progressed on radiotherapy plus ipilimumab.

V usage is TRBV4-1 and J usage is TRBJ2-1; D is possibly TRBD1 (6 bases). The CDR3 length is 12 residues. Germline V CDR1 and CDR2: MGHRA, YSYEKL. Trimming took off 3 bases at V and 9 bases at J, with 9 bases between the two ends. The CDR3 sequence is CASSHGQLEQFF. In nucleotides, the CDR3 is TGCGCCAGCAGCCATGGACAGCTTGAGCAGTTCTTC.

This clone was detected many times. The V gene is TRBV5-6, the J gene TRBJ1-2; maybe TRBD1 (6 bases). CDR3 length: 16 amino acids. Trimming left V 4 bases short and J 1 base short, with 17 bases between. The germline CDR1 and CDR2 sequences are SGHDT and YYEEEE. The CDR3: CASSPATGHLNYGYTF. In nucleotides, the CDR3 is TGTGCCAGCAGCCCGGCTACGGGACACCTTAACTATGGCTACACCTTC.

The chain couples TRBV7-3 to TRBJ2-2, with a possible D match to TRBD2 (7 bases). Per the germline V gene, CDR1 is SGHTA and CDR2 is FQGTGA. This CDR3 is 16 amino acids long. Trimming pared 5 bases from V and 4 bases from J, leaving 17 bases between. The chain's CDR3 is CASSPRGARGTGELFF. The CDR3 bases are TGTGCCAGCAGCCCCCGGGGGGCGCGAGGCACCGGGGAGCTGTTTTTT.

CDR3 region: CASSGFDANTGELFF. The DNA for the CDR3 is TGCGCCAGCAGCGGATTTGACGCGAACACCGGGGAGCTGTTTTTT. The chain couples TRBV5-1 to TRBJ2-2, with D hard to call. The CDR3 runs to 15 residues. Germline V gene lookup returns CDR1 SGHRS and CDR2 YFSETQ. Trimming left V 4 bases short and J 0 bases short, with 10 bases between.

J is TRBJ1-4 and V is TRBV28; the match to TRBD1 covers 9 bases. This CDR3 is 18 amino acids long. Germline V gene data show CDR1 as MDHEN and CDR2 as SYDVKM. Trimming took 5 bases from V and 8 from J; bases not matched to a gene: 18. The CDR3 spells CASSPPRDRVGEVEKLFF. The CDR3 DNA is TGTGCCAGCAGTCCCCCTCGGGACAGGGTGGGGGAAGTAGAAAAACTGTTTTTT. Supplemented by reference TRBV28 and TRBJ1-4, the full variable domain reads DVKVTQSSRYLVKRTGEKVFLECVQDMDHENMFWYRQDPGLGLRLIYFSYDVKMKEKGDIPEGYSVSREKKERFSLILESASTNQTSMYLCASSPPRDRVGEVEKLFFGSGTQLSVL.

The DNA of the CDR3 is TGTGCCAGCAGGAAAGACCCGGCGTCGCCTGAAGCTTTCTTT. Translated, it gives CASRKDPASPEAFF. This chain uses TRBV6-5 with TRBJ1-1; D uncertain. Germline V gene sequence: CDR1 MNHEY, CDR2 SVGAGI. The CDR3 runs to 14 residues. V was trimmed by 6 bases and J by 6 bases, leaving 17 bases between them.

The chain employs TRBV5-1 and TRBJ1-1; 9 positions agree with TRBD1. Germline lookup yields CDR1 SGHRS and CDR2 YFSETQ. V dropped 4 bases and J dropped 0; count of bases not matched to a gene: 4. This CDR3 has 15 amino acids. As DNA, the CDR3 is TGCGCCAGCAGCACCGGACAGGGGATGAACACTGAAGCTTTCTTT. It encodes CASSTGQGMNTEAFF.

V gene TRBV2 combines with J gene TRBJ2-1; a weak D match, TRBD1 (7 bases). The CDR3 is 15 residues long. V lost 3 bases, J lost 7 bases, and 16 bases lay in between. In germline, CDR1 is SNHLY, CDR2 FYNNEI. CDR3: CASSEARGVLNEQFF. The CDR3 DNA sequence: TGTGCCAGCAGTGAGGCCAGGGGGGTTCTGAATGAGCAGTTCTTC.